This T cell receptor (beta chain) was identified in a study of T cell repertoires in ileal Crohn's disease. Study observations and caveats: Clonality above 26.8% at surgery always came with endoscopic recurrence.

As for this clone: Its target is not known.

Germline V lookup: CDR1 SGHTA, CDR2 FQGTGA. V lost 2 bases and J lost 0; bases outside the gene matches: 8. There are 19 residues in the CDR3. Sequenced by immunoSEQ multiplex PCR; TCRdb stores in-frame clones only, minus some. The sample yields approximately 16,000 clones, 60% to 85% seen once. Time point denoted: neoterminal ileum biopsy at postoperative endoscopy, about 6 months after surgery. Included were adult ileal or ileocolonic Crohn's patients indicated for ileocolonic resection. The sequenced material came from ileal tissue. This receptor was obtained from an adult with Crohn's disease. The V call is TRBV7-3, the J call TRBJ2-2; 11 nucleotides agree with TRBD2. The CDR3 nucleotides are TGTGCCAGCAGCTTACTGGGGACTAGCGGAGTCGCGAACACCGGGGAGCTGTTTTTT. Protein sequence: CASSLLGTSGVANTGELFF.